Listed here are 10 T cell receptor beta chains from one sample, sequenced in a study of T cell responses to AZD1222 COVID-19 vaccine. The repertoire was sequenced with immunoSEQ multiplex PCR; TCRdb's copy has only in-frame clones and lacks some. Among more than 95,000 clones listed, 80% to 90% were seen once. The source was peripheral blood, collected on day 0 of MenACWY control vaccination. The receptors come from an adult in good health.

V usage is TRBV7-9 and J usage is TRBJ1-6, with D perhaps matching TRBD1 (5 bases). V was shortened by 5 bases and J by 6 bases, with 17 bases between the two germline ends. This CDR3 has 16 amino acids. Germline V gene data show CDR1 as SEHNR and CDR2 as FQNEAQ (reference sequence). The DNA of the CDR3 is TGTGCCAGCAGCCTGGTTGGAGGGGTCAGTAATTCACCCCTCCACTTT. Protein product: CASSLVGGVSNSPLHF. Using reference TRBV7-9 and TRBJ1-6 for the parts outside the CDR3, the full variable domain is DTGVSQNPRHKITKRGQNVTFRCDPISEHNRLYWYRQTLGQGPEFLTYFQNEAQLEKSRLLSDRFSAERPKGSFSTLEIQRTEQGDSAMYLCASSLVGGVSNSPLHFGNGTRLTVT.

CDR3 nucleotides: TGTGCCAGCAGCGCGGGATTGCATTTAGCTGGAAACACCATATATTTT. Protein sequence: CASSAGLHLAGNTIYF. The J gene is TRBJ1-3, the V gene TRBV9; D is ambiguous. The CDR3 has 16 residues. Germline V gene lookup returns CDR1 SGDLS and CDR2 YYNGEE. Trimming pared 3 bases from V and 2 bases from J, leaving 15 bases between.

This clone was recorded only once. The CDR3 nucleotides are TGTGCCAGCAGCCGTGGACAGGGGGCTCGGTCACCCCTCCACTTT. Translated, it gives CASSRGQGARSPLHF. The rearrangement uses TRBV6-2 or TRBV6-3 and TRBJ1-6, with TRBD1 matching 11 bases. Germline V gene sequence: CDR1 MNHEY, CDR2 SVGEGT. The V and J ends lost 6 bases and 10 bases, in that order; junction bases with no gene match: 8. The CDR3 has 15 residues.

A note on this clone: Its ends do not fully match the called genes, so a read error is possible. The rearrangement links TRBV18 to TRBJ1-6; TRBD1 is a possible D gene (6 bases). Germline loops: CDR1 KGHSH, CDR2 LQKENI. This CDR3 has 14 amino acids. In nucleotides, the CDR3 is TGTGCCAGCTCGCCACAGGGCTATAATTCACCCCTCCACTTT. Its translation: CASSPQGYNSPLHF.

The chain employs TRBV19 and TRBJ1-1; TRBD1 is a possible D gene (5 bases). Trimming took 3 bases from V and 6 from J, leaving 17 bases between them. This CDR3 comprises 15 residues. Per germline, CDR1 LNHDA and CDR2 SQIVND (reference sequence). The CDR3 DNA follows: TGTGCCAGTAGTATCCTAGAGGGGAGTAGCTCTGAAGCTTTCTTT. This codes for CASSILEGSSSEAFF.

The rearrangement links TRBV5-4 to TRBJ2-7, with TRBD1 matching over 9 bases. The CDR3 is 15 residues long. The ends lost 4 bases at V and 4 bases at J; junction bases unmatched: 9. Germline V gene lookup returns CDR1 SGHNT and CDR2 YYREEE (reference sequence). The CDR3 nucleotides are TGTGCCAGCAGCCCGACCCGGGACAGGGCTTACGAGCAGTACTTC. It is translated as CASSPTRDRAYEQYF. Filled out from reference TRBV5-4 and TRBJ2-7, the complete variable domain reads ETGVTQSPTHLIKTRGQQVTLRCSSQSGHNTVSWYQQALGQGPQFIFQYYREEENGRGNFPPRFSGLQFPNYSSELNVNALELDDSALYLCASSPTRDRAYEQYFGPGTRLTVT.

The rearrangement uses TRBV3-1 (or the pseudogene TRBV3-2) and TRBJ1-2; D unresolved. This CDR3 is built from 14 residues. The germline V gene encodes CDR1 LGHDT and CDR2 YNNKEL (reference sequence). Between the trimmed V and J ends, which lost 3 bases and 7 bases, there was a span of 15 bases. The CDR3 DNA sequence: TGTGCCAGCAGCCACATGGACCGTTTTAGTGGCTACACCTTC. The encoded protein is CASSHMDRFSGYTF.

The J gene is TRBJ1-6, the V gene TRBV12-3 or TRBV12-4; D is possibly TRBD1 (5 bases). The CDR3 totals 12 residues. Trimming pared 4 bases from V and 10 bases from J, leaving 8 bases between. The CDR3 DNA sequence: TGTGCCAGCAGTTCAGGGTACTCACCCCTCCACTTT. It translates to CASSSGYSPLHF.

CDR3 protein: CAWTQELSTDTQYF. The CDR3 coding sequence is TGTGCCTGGACCCAGGAGCTATCCACAGATACGCAGTATTTT. The chain recombines TRBV30 with TRBJ2-3; D is unclear. CDR3 length equals 14 residues. The germline V gene encodes CDR1 GTSNPN and CDR2 SVGIG (reference sequence). V lost 4 bases and J lost 2, with 13 bases in between. Based on the CDR3 plus reference TRBV30 and TRBJ2-3, the full variable domain is SQTIHQWPATLVQPVGSPLSLECTVEGTSNPNLYWYRQAAGRGLQLLFYSVGIGQISSEVPQNLSASRPQDRQFILSSKKLLLSDSGFYLCAWTQELSTDTQYFGPGTRLTVL.

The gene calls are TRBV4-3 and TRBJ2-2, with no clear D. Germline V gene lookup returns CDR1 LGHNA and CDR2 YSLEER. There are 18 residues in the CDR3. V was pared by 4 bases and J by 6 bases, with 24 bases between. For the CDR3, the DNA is TGCGCCAGCAGCCTAGAGAGCCACCACGGCCCCACCTCCGGGGAGCTGTTTTTT. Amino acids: CASSLESHHGPTSGELFF.